This TCR beta chain was sequenced in a study of T-cell reconstitution after alpha-beta-depleted transplantation in children. Per germline, CDR1 DFQATT and CDR2 SNEGSKA (reference sequence). Trimming removed 6 bases from V and 6 bases from J, with 20 bases in between. This CDR3 comprises 14 residues. Study-level points and caveats: Certain patients had high TCRbeta diversity at day 60, and it came from recipient T cells and thymic progenitors that survived. After transplant, at about two months, alpha-beta T cells were reportedly derived from several hundred expanded graft clones. When one year had passed after transplant, most T-cell counts and diversity came from newly produced T cells.

The TCRbeta library incorporated unique molecular identifiers. One entry per CDR3 protein, called by TCRdb with MiXCR from the PCR reads. The sample has a few hundred thousand distinct CDR3 sequences; roughly 21% are singletons. Notes on this clonotype: Its antigen is currently unknown.

The sequence derives from a male patient younger than 18 who had a stem cell transplant for acute lymphoblastic leukemia, so the T cells may come from the graft donor. The source was PBMCs, mostly from graft donor cells, collected 180 days after TCRalphabeta/CD19-depleted stem cell transplant. This chain uses TRBV20-1 with TRBJ1-1; possible D gene TRBD1, 5 bases. The CDR3 nucleotides read TGCAGTGCCACACTGGGGCGGGGGAGAGCTGAAGCTTTCTTT. Translated: CSATLGRGRAEAFF.